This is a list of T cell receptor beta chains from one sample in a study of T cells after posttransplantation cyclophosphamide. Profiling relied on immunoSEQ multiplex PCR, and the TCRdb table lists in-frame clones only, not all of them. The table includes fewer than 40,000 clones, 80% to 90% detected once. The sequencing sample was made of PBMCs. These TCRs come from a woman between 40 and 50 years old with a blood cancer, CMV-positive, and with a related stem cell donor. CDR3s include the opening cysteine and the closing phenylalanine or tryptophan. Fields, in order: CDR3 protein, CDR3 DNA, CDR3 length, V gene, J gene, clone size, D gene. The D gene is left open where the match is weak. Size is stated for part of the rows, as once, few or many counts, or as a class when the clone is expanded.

CDR3 protein: CASSDGQGYEQYF; CDR3 DNA: TGTGCCAGCAGTGACGGACAGGGTTACGAGCAGTACTTC; CDR3 length: 13; V gene: TRBV25-1; J gene: TRBJ2-7; clone size: -; D gene: TRBD1
CDR3 protein: CASSPAGGYYNEQFF; CDR3 DNA: TGTGCCAGCAGCCCAGCGGGGGGATACTACAATGAGCAGTTCTTC; CDR3 length: 15; V gene: TRBV6-5; J gene: TRBJ2-1; clone size: -; D gene: TRBD2
CDR3 protein: CASSLDSGILAFF; CDR3 DNA: TGTGCCAGCAGCTTAGATAGTGGTATTTTAGCTTTCTTT; CDR3 length: 13; V gene: TRBV11-2; J gene: TRBJ1-1; clone size: once; D gene: -
CDR3 protein: CASSLDLSHGYTF; CDR3 DNA: TGTGCCAGCAGCTTAGATCTATCCCATGGCTACACCTTC; CDR3 length: 13; V gene: TRBV7-9; J gene: TRBJ1-2; clone size: -; D gene: -
CDR3 protein: CASSFLQGYEQYF; CDR3 DNA: TGTGCCAGCAGCTTCTTACAGGGCTACGAGCAGTACTTC; CDR3 length: 13; V gene: TRBV7-2; J gene: TRBJ2-7; clone size: -; D gene: -
CDR3 protein: CASSFRQGAYGYTF; CDR3 DNA: TGTGCCAGCAGCTTCCGACAGGGAGCCTATGGCTACACCTTC; CDR3 length: 14; V gene: TRBV13; J gene: TRBJ1-2; clone size: -; D gene: TRBD1
CDR3 protein: CASSSGGGLGEQFF; CDR3 DNA: TGTGCCAGCAGCTCGGGGGGGGGCCTGGGCGAGCAGTTCTTC; CDR3 length: 14; V gene: TRBV7-8; J gene: TRBJ2-1; clone size: -; D gene: TRBD2
CDR3 protein: CASSRTLQGNYGYTF; CDR3 DNA: TGCGCCAGCAGCCGCACCTTACAGGGTAACTATGGCTACACCTTC; CDR3 length: 15; V gene: TRBV5-1; J gene: TRBJ1-2; clone size: -; D gene: -
CDR3 protein: CASTTMSENEQFF; CDR3 DNA: TGTGCCAGCACCACGATGTCGGAGAATGAGCAGTTCTTC; CDR3 length: 13; V gene: TRBV5-5; J gene: TRBJ2-1; clone size: -; D gene: -
CDR3 protein: CASMRASGAANTGELFF; CDR3 DNA: TGTGCCAGCATGAGGGCTAGCGGGGCCGCGAACACCGGGGAGCTGTTTTTT; CDR3 length: 17; V gene: TRBV7-9; J gene: TRBJ2-2; clone size: -; D gene: TRBD2
CDR3 protein: CASRATSRVEQYF; CDR3 DNA: TGCGCCAGCAGAGCGACTAGCCGGGTCGAGCAGTACTTC; CDR3 length: 13; V gene: TRBV10-2; J gene: TRBJ2-7; clone size: -; D gene: TRBD2
CDR3 protein: CASGETGANEQFF; CDR3 DNA: TGTGCCAGCGGAGAAACAGGGGCCAATGAGCAGTTCTTC; CDR3 length: 13; V gene: TRBV27; J gene: TRBJ2-1; clone size: -; D gene: TRBD1
CDR3 protein: CASSLGGTANSPLHF; CDR3 DNA: TGTGCCAGCAGCTTGGGAGGGACAGCTAATTCACCCCTCCACTTT; CDR3 length: 15; V gene: TRBV5-4; J gene: TRBJ1-6; clone size: -; D gene: TRBD1
CDR3 protein: CASSPGLANTGELFF; CDR3 DNA: TGTGCCAGCAGCCCCGGACTAGCGAACACCGGGGAGCTGTTTTTT; CDR3 length: 15; V gene: TRBV7-3; J gene: TRBJ2-2; clone size: -; D gene: TRBD2
CDR3 protein: CASSYSGLYEQYF; CDR3 DNA: TGTGCCAGCAGTTACTCGGGGCTCTACGAGCAGTACTTC; CDR3 length: 13; V gene: TRBV6-5; J gene: TRBJ2-7; clone size: -; D gene: -
CDR3 protein: CASSSLRDRGDYGYTF; CDR3 DNA: TGTGCCAGCAGCTCCCTCCGGGACAGGGGAGACTATGGCTACACCTTC; CDR3 length: 16; V gene: TRBV5-4; J gene: TRBJ1-2; clone size: -; D gene: TRBD1
CDR3 protein: CASGRQGRNTEAFF; CDR3 DNA: TGTGCCAGTGGGAGACAGGGGCGGAACACTGAAGCTTTCTTT; CDR3 length: 14; V gene: TRBV28; J gene: TRBJ1-1; clone size: -; D gene: TRBD1
CDR3 protein: CASSGTQGSYEQYF; CDR3 DNA: TGTGCCAGTAGTGGTACACAGGGATCCTACGAGCAGTACTTC; CDR3 length: 14; V gene: TRBV19; J gene: TRBJ2-7; clone size: -; D gene: -
CDR3 protein: CASSGVVAGGRYNEQFF; CDR3 DNA: TGTGCCAGCAGTGGTGTGGTAGCGGGGGGCCGTTACAATGAGCAGTTCTTC; CDR3 length: 17; V gene: TRBV6-1; J gene: TRBJ2-1; clone size: -; D gene: TRBD2
CDR3 protein: CASSRRGDYGYTF; CDR3 DNA: TGTGCCAGCTCACGACGGGGTGACTATGGCTACACCTTC; CDR3 length: 13; V gene: TRBV18; J gene: TRBJ1-2; clone size: -; D gene: -
CDR3 protein: CASSQVRGMPYEQYF; CDR3 DNA: TGCGCCAGCAGCCAAGTAAGGGGAATGCCCTACGAGCAGTACTTC; CDR3 length: 15; V gene: TRBV4-1; J gene: TRBJ2-7; clone size: few; D gene: -
CDR3 protein: CASSDSPLHF; CDR3 DNA: TGTGCCAGCAGCGATTCACCCCTCCACTTT; CDR3 length: 10; V gene: TRBV6-5; J gene: TRBJ1-6; clone size: -; D gene: -
CDR3 protein: CASRVGQSTEKLFF; CDR3 DNA: TGTGCCAGTAGGGTGGGACAGTCAACAGAAAAACTGTTTTTT; CDR3 length: 14; V gene: TRBV19; J gene: TRBJ1-4; clone size: -; D gene: TRBD1
CDR3 protein: CASSLVQGFTEAFF; CDR3 DNA: TGTGCCAGCAGCTTAGTACAGGGATTTACTGAAGCTTTCTTT; CDR3 length: 14; V gene: TRBV7-9; J gene: TRBJ1-1; clone size: -; D gene: -
CDR3 protein: CASTLTGGIDEQYF; CDR3 DNA: TGCGCCAGCACCCTGACAGGGGGCATCGACGAGCAGTACTTC; CDR3 length: 14; V gene: TRBV5-1; J gene: TRBJ2-7; clone size: -; D gene: TRBD1
CDR3 protein: CSPSWDSTDTQYF; CDR3 DNA: TGCAGCCCCTCTTGGGACAGTACAGATACGCAGTATTTT; CDR3 length: 13; V gene: TRBV29-1; J gene: TRBJ2-3; clone size: -; D gene: TRBD1
CDR3 protein: CASSSLLTTGNSGNTIYF; CDR3 DNA: TGCGCCAGCAGCTCCCTCCTAACGACAGGCAACTCTGGAAACACCATATATTTT; CDR3 length: 18; V gene: TRBV5-1; J gene: TRBJ1-3; clone size: -; D gene: -
CDR3 protein: CASSWISGGSDTQYF; CDR3 DNA: TGTGCCAGCTCTTGGATTAGCGGGGGGTCAGATACGCAGTATTTT; CDR3 length: 15; V gene: TRBV27; J gene: TRBJ2-3; clone size: -; D gene: TRBD2
CDR3 protein: CASSQDNRDIGSSGNQPQHF; CDR3 DNA: TGTGCCAGCAGCCAAGATAACCGGGACATTGGAAGTTCGGGCAATCAGCCCCAGCATTTT; CDR3 length: 20; V gene: TRBV14; J gene: TRBJ1-5; clone size: -; D gene: -
CDR3 protein: CASVGGFNYGYTF; CDR3 DNA: TGTGCCAGCGTTGGGGGGTTTAACTATGGCTACACCTTC; CDR3 length: 13; V gene: TRBV6-5; J gene: TRBJ1-2; clone size: -; D gene: -
CDR3 protein: CASWDTLNTEAFF; CDR3 DNA: TGTGCCAGCTGGGACACGTTGAACACTGAAGCTTTCTTT; CDR3 length: 13; V gene: TRBV25-1; J gene: TRBJ1-1; clone size: -; D gene: -
CDR3 protein: CASSSTPRTGRSYEQYF; CDR3 DNA: TGTGCCAGCAGCTCTACACCACGGACAGGGCGTTCCTACGAGCAGTACTTC; CDR3 length: 17; V gene: TRBV11-2; J gene: TRBJ2-7; clone size: -; D gene: TRBD1
CDR3 protein: CASSDRAAYEQYF; CDR3 DNA: TGTGCCTCTTCGGACAGGGCAGCCTACGAGCAGTACTTC; CDR3 length: 13; V gene: TRBV19; J gene: TRBJ2-7; clone size: -; D gene: TRBD1
CDR3 protein: CASTGQGGEKLFF; CDR3 DNA: TGTGCCAGCACGGGACAGGGAGGAGAAAAACTGTTTTTT; CDR3 length: 13; V gene: TRBV6-1; J gene: TRBJ1-4; clone size: -; D gene: TRBD1
CDR3 protein: CASSPGNWATTEAFF; CDR3 DNA: TGTGCCAGCAGCCCAGGGAATTGGGCTACAACTGAAGCTTTCTTT; CDR3 length: 15; V gene: TRBV2; J gene: TRBJ1-1; clone size: few; D gene: -